This TCR beta chain was found in a study of cytomegalovirus exposure and HLA in healthy donors. General observations from the study: Analyses of presence/absence relied on an assumption of roughly uniform sequencing depth across donors.

The J segment lost 7 bases and the V segment lost 5 bases, leaving 10 bases of the junction unmatched. CDR1 KGHSH and CDR2 LQKENI come from the germline V gene. There are 14 residues in the CDR3. As to this clone: Its matching antigen is unknown.

The PCR had 60 Vbeta and 13 Jbeta primers. Only in-frame clones appear in the TCRdb table, and some are missing; sequencing was by immunoSEQ multiplex PCR. The sample has 130,000 or so clones, under 90% seen once; the top ten hold around 2.2%. Sequencing was performed on PBMCs. The receptor was isolated from a woman aged 40 to 49 in good health and CMV-seronegative. V usage is TRBV18 and J usage is TRBJ1-2, with 7 bases matching TRBD1. The CDR3 spells CASSTGQEVGGYTF. In nucleotides, the CDR3 is TGTGCCAGCTCAACAGGACAGGAGGTTGGTGGCTACACCTTC. Full variable domain (missing parts from reference TRBV18 and TRBJ1-2): NAGVMQNPRHLVRRRGQEARLRCSPMKGHSHVYWYRQLPEEGLKFMVYLQKENIIDESGMPKERFSAEFPKEGPSILRIQQVVRGDSAAYFCASSTGQEVGGYTFGSGTRLTVV.